This T cell receptor beta chain was documented in a study of blood T cell repertoires in COVID-19. About the research overall: The cDNA or gDNA used as material had been derived from T cells, B-cell-depleted T cells, or PBMCs.

This clone showed up just once. Losses at the gene ends were 5 bases for V and 9 bases for J; bases not matched to a gene: 6. Per the germline V gene, CDR1 is SGHVS and CDR2 is FQNEAQ. This CDR3 region has 13 residues. Data came from immunoSEQ multiplex PCR; TCRdb stores just in-frame clones and leaves some out. The sample has approximately 500,000 clones, 85% to 90% seen once; the top ten hold 1.5% to 2%. The chain recombines TRBV7-8 with TRBJ2-1; 8 positions agree with TRBD2. This receptor was identified in a woman in her 40s who had recovered from COVID-19. The material sequenced was PBMCs or T cells enriched from blood (not recorded which). This CDR3 reads CASSPGLVTEQFF. The CDR3 region has the DNA TGTGCCAGCAGCCCGGGACTAGTGACTGAGCAGTTCTTC.